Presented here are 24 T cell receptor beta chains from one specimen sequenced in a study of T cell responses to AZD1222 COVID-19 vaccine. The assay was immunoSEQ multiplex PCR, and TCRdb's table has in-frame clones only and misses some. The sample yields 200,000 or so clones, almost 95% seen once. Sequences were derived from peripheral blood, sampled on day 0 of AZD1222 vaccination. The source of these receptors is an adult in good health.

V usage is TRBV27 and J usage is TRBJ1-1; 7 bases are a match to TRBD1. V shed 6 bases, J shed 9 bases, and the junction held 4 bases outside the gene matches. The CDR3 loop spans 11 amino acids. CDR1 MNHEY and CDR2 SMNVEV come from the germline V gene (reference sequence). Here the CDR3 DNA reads TGTGCCAGCAGGGGGGGACAGAAAGCTTTCTTT. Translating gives CASRGGQKAFF.

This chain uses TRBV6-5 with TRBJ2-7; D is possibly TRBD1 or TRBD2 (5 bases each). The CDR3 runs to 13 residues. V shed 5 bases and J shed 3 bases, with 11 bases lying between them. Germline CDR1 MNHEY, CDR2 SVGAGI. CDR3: CASSRGRSYEQYV. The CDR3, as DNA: TGTGCCAGCAGTAGGGGACGGAGCTACGAGCAGTACGTC.

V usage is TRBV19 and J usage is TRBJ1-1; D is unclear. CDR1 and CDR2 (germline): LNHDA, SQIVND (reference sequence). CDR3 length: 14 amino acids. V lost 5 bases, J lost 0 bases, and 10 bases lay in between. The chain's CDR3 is CASSVRHLNTEAFF. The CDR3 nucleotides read TGTGCCAGTAGTGTACGACATTTGAACACTGAAGCTTTCTTT.

CDR3 nucleotide sequence: TGTGCCAGCATGCAGATCCTTAGCAATCAGCCCCAGCATTTT. Its translation: CASMQILSNQPQHF. This chain connects TRBV6-5 to TRBJ1-5; D is ambiguous. The CDR3 totals 14 residues. Trimming shortened V by 7 bases and J by 0 bases, and 10 bases separated the two germline ends. The V gene's germline CDR1 is MNHEY and CDR2 SVGAGI.

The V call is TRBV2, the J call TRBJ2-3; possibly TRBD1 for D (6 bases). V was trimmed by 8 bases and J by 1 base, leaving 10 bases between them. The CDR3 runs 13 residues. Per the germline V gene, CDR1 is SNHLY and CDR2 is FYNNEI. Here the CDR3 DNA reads TGTGCCAGCGTCAGGGGTGGCACAGATACGCAGTATTTT. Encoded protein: CASVRGGTDTQYF.

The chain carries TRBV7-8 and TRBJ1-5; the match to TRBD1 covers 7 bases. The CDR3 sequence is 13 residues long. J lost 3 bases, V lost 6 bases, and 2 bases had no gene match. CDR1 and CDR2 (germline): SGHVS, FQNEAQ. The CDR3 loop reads CASSTGVNQPQHF. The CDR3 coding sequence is TGTGCCAGCAGTACAGGGGTCAATCAGCCCCAGCATTTT.

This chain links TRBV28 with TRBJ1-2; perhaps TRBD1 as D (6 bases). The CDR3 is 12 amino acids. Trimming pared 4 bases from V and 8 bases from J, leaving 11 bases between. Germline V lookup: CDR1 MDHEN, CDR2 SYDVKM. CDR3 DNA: TGTGCCAGCAGTTCCGGGGGGCAAGGCTACACCTTC. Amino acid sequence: CASSSGGQGYTF.

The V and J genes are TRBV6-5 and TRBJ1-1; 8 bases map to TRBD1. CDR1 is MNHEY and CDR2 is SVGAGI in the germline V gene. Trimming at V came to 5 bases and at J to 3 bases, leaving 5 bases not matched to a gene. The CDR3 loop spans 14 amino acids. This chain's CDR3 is CASSTDRGYTEAFF. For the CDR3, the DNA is TGTGCCAGCAGTACCGACAGGGGATACACTGAAGCTTTCTTT.

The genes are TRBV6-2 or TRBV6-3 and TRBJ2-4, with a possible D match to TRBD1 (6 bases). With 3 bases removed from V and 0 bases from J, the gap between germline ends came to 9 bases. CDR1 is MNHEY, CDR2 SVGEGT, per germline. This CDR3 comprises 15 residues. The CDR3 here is CASSYYRVAKNIQYF. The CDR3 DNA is TGTGCCAGCAGTTATTACAGGGTAGCCAAAAACATTCAGTACTTC.

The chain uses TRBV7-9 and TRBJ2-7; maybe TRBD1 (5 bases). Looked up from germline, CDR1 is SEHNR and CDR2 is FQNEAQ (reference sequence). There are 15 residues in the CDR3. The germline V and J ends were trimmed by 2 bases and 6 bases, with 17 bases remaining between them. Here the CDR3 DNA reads TGTGCCAGCAGCTTACAGGGTATGGGAATGAGCGAGCAGTACTTC. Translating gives CASSLQGMGMSEQYF. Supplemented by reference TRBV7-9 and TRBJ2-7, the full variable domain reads DTGVSQNPRHKITKRGQNVTFRCDPISEHNRLYWYRQTLGQGPEFLTYFQNEAQLEKSRLLSDRFSAERPKGSFSTLEIQRTEQGDSAMYLCASSLQGMGMSEQYFGPGTRLTVT.

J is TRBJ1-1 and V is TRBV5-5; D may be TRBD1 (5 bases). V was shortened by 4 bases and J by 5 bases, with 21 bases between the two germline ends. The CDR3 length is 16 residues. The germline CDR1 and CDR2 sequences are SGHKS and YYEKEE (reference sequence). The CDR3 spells CASSPGRQGYLTEAFF. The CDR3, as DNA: TGTGCCAGCAGCCCTGGTCGGCAGGGATATTTGACTGAAGCTTTCTTT. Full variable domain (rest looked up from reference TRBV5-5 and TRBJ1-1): DAGVTQSPTHLIKTRGQQVTLRCSPISGHKSVSWYQQVLGQGPQFIFQYYEKEERGRGNFPDRFSARQFPNYSSELNVNALLLGDSALYLCASSPGRQGYLTEAFFGQGTRLTVV.

The CDR3 DNA reads as TGTGCCAGCAGTGAAGCAACAGGGAGTCAGCCCCAGCATTTT. Translating it yields CASSEATGSQPQHF. V and J are TRBV6-1 and TRBJ1-5; a weak D match, TRBD1 (6 bases). V lost 0 bases to trimming and J lost 6 bases, with 9 bases between them. The CDR3 totals 14 residues. Germline V gene lookup returns CDR1 MNHNS and CDR2 SASEGT.

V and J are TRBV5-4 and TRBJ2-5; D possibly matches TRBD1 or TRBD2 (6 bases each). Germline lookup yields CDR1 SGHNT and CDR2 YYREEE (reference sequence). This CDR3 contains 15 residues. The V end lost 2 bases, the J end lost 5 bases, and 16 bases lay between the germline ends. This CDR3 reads CASSLGGSNGETQYF. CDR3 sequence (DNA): TGTGCCAGCAGCTTAGGGGGGTCTAACGGGGAGACCCAGTACTTC.

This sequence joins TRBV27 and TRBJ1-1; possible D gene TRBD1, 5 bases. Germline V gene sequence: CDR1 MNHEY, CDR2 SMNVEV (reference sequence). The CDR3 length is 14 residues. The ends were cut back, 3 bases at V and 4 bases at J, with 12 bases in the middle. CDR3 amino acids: CASSFMGESTEAFF. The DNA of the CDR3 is TGTGCCAGCAGTTTTATGGGGGAGAGCACTGAAGCTTTCTTT.

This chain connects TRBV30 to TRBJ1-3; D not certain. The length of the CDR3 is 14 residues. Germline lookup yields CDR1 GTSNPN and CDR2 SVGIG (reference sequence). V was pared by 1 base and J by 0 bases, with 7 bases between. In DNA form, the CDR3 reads TGTGCCTGGAGTGGTTCGAGCTCTGGAAACACCATATATTTT. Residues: CAWSGSSSGNTIYF.

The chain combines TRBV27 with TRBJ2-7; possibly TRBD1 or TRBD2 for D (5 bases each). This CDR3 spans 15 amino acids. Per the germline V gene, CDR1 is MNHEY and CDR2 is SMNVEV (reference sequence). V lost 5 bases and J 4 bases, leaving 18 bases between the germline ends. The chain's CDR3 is CASSTARDPSYEQYF. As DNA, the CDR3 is TGTGCCAGCAGTACCGCCCGGGACCCCTCTTACGAGCAGTACTTC.

CDR3 protein: CASTQGGLGGAGNYEQYV. CDR3 in DNA: TGTGCCAGCACCCAGGGCGGCTTAGGGGGGGCTGGGAACTACGAGCAGTACGTC. V is TRBV28 and J is TRBJ2-7; D possibly corresponds to TRBD2 (7 bases). The CDR3 extends over 18 amino acids. V gave up 7 bases and J gave up 3 bases, with 28 bases separating them. Germline lookup yields CDR1 MDHEN and CDR2 SYDVKM.

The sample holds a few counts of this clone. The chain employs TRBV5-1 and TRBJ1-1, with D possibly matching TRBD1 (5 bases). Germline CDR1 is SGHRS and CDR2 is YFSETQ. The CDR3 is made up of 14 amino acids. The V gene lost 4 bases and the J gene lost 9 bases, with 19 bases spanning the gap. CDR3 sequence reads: CASSPPGTPAKAFF. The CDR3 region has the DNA TGCGCCAGCAGCCCTCCCGGGACTCCTGCCAAAGCTTTCTTT.

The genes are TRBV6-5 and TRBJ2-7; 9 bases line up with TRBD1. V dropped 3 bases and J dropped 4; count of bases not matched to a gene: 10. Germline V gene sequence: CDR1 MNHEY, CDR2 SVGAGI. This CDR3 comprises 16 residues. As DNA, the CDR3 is TGTGCCAGCAGTTATCTATACCCGGGACAGGGTTACGAGCAGTACTTC. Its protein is CASSYLYPGQGYEQYF.

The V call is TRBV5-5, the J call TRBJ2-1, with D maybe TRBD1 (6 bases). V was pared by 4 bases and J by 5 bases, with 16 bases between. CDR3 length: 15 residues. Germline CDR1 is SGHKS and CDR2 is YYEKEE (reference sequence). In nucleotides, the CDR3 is TGTGCCAGCAGCCCATCACAGGGACGAGACAATGAGCAGTTCTTC. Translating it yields CASSPSQGRDNEQFF.

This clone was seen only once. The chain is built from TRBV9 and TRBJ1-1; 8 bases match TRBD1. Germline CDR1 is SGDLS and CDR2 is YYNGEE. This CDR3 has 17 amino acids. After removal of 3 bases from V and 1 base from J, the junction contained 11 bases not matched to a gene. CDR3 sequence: CASSANLDRAENTEAFF. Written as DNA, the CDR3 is TGTGCCAGCAGCGCAAACCTGGACAGGGCGGAGAACACTGAAGCTTTCTTT.

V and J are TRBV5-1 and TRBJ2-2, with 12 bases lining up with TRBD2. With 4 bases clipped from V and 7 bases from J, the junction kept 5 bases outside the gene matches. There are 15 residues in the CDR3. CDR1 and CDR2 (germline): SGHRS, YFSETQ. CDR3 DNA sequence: TGCGCCAGCAGCACGACTAGCGGGAGAGGCGGGGAGCTGTTTTTT. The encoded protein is CASSTTSGRGGELFF.

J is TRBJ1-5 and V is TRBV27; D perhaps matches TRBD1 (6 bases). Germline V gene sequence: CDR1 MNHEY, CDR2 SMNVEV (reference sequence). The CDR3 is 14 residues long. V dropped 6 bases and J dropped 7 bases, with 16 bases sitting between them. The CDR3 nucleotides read TGTGCCAGCAGCCTACAGGGTCCTAGGCAGCCCCAGCATTTT. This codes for CASSLQGPRQPQHF.

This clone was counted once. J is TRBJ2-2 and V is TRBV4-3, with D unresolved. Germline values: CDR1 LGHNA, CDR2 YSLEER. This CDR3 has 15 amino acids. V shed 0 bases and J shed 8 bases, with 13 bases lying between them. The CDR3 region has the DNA TGCGCCAGCAGCCAAGAGTGGCCCCCCCTTGGGGAGCTGTTTTTT. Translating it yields CASSQEWPPLGELFF.